These 12 T cell receptor beta chains share one sample of origin, sequenced in a study of beta chain features in type 1 diabetes. Study-level results: There was a moderate but significant shortening of TCRB CDR3s in all four CD4+ subsets of Type 1 diabetes patients.

These receptors lack a known antigen. Reverse transcribing all isolated RNA meant expressed TCRB transcripts were sequenced. Using immunoSEQ multiplex PCR, the repertoire was profiled, and TCRdb retains in-frame clones only, with some absent. The sample lists about 160,000 clones, 8% to 9.5% occurring once. Specimen: central memory CD4+ T cells from blood. The origin of the receptors is a young woman with type 1 diabetes.

Only a few counts were recorded for this clone. The chain carries TRBV2 and TRBJ1-5; possible D gene TRBD1, 6 bases. The CDR3 has 13 amino acids. CDR1 and CDR2 from the germline V gene are SNHLY and FYNNEI. V lost 4 bases to trimming and J lost 7 bases, with 11 bases between them. The CDR3 nucleotides read TGTGCCAGCAGTGTACAGGGACCCCAGCCCCAGCATTTT. It encodes CASSVQGPQPQHF.

This clone came up a few times. The V and J genes are TRBV6-5 and TRBJ2-3; 7 bases are a match to TRBD2. With V trimmed by 2 bases and J by 4 bases, 3 bases remained unmatched. Germline loops: CDR1 MNHEY, CDR2 SVGAGI. The CDR3 contains 14 residues. The chain's CDR3 is CASSYSGVPDTQYF. For the CDR3, the DNA is TGTGCCAGCAGTTACAGCGGGGTCCCAGATACGCAGTATTTT.

This clone was recorded a few times. This chain uses TRBV10-3 with TRBJ2-7; possible D gene TRBD2, 5 bases. CDR3 length equals 11 residues. Trimming pared 7 bases from V and 5 bases from J, leaving 9 bases between. Germline CDR1 ENHRY, CDR2 SYGVKD. In nucleotides, the CDR3 is TGTGCCATCAAAAGGGAGAACGAGCAGTACTTC. It encodes CAIKRENEQYF.

CDR3 nucleotide sequence: TGTGCCAGCAGTGAATATGGATGGGGGGGAAATCAGCCCCAGCATTTT. Translation gives CASSEYGWGGNQPQHF. The chain combines TRBV25-1 with TRBJ1-5, with D possibly matching TRBD1 (5 bases). Trimming took 0 bases from V and 4 from J, leaving 13 bases between them. CDR1 and CDR2 (germline): MGHDK, SYGVNS. CDR3 length: 16 residues.

This clone was seen a handful of times. V and J are TRBV7-2 and TRBJ2-5; D unresolved. This CDR3 has 11 residues. The germline V and J ends were trimmed by 4 bases and 7 bases, with 7 bases remaining between them. Per germline, CDR1 SGHTA and CDR2 FQGNSA. The CDR3 DNA follows: TGTGCCAGCAGCTCGACGGGGACCCAGTACTTC. Amino acid sequence: CASSSTGTQYF.

This clone was counted many times. The V gene is TRBV2, the J gene TRBJ2-2; possible D gene TRBD2, 5 bases. Per germline, CDR1 SNHLY and CDR2 FYNNEI. The ends were cut back, 9 bases at V and 5 bases at J, with 19 bases in the middle. The CDR3 runs 15 residues. The CDR3 sequence is CASPLRALETGELFF. DNA of the CDR3: TGTGCCAGTCCGTTGAGGGCCCTTGAGACCGGGGAGCTGTTTTTT.

V usage is TRBV19 and J usage is TRBJ2-1; 8 bases match TRBD1. Germline V gene lookup returns CDR1 LNHDA and CDR2 SQIVND (reference sequence). The CDR3 extends over 15 amino acids. Trimming removed 6 bases from V and 4 bases from J; junction bases left unmatched: 8. The DNA for the CDR3 is TGTGCCAGTAGGGACGGACAGGGAAAATACAATGAGCAGTTCTTC. Its translation: CASRDGQGKYNEQFF. Combining the CDR3 with reference TRBV19 and TRBJ2-1 gives the whole variable domain DGGITQSPKYLFRKEGQNVTLSCEQNLNHDAMYWYRQDPGQGLRLIYYSQIVNDFQKGDIAEGYSVSREKKESFPLTVTSAQKNPTAFYLCASRDGQGKYNEQFFGPGTRLTVL.

In this sample, this clone turned up a few times. The V and J genes are TRBV7-2 and TRBJ2-1; D is possibly TRBD2 (5 bases). The CDR3 is 16 amino acids. Trimming cost V 1 base and J 2 bases, with 12 bases left between them. Germline-derived CDR1 and CDR2 are SGHTA and FQGNSA. The CDR3 DNA reads as TGTGCCAGCAGCTTAGGTGTCGGCGGGCCCTACAATGAGCAGTTCTTC. Its protein is CASSLGVGGPYNEQFF.

This clone was picked up a small number of times. This rearrangement joins TRBV30 to TRBJ1-1, with 8 bases lining up with TRBD1. Per germline, CDR1 GTSNPN and CDR2 SVGIG (reference sequence). V trimming: 2 bases; J trimming: 4 bases; junction bases outside the gene matches: 9. CDR3 length: 15 amino acids. The CDR3 sequence: CAWSYTTGGGTEAFF. In DNA form, the CDR3 reads TGTGCCTGGAGTTACACCACAGGGGGGGGCACTGAAGCTTTCTTT.

The rearrangement joins TRBV4-1 to TRBJ1-1; the D is unclear. The V and J ends lost 2 bases and 3 bases respectively, with 13 bases between them. Germline V gene data show CDR1 as MGHRA and CDR2 as YSYEKL. The CDR3 contains 15 residues. The CDR3 nucleotides read TGCGCCAGCAGCCAATCGACGTACGGGGACACTGAAGCTTTCTTT. Its protein is CASSQSTYGDTEAFF.

The chain combines TRBV11-2 with TRBJ1-2; D might be TRBD1 (5 bases). Germline lookup yields CDR1 SGHAT and CDR2 FQNNGV. The CDR3 has 14 amino acids. V was pared by 1 base and J by 2 bases, with 8 bases between. In nucleotides, the CDR3 is TGTGCCAGCAGCTTAGGACAGCAGAACTATGGCTACACCTTC. As protein: CASSLGQQNYGYTF.

J is TRBJ2-3 and V is TRBV7-2; D not certain. V was clipped by 5 bases and J by 0 bases, with 9 bases between them. Germline V CDR1 and CDR2: SGHTA, FQGNSA. The CDR3 is 14 amino acids. The CDR3 loop is CASSPQASTDTQYF. For the CDR3, the DNA is TGTGCCAGCAGCCCCCAGGCTAGCACAGATACGCAGTATTTT.